This T cell receptor (beta chain) was captured by sequencing in a study of blood T cell repertoires in COVID-19. Between the trimmed V and J ends, which lost 3 bases and 5 bases, there was a span of 17 bases. There are 16 residues in the CDR3. Germline V gives CDR1 LNHDA, CDR2 SQIVND (reference sequence). As processed by the authors: Amplification from reference gene primers served as the basis for estimated nucleated cell counts. TCRdb's copy holds only in-frame clones and misses some; the assay was immunoSEQ multiplex PCR. The V and J calls and clone size come from that table; D and trimming were worked out from the DNA. The top ten clones hold roughly 7% of a sample with 200,000 to 300,000 clones, 87% of them seen once.

Source material: peripheral blood. V is TRBV19 and J is TRBJ1-5, with no clear D. This TCR came from a man aged 55 to 70 who had recovered from COVID-19. Here the CDR3 reads CASSIAFAFPDQPQHF. The CDR3 DNA reads as TGTGCCAGTAGTATTGCGTTCGCCTTTCCGGATCAGCCCCAGCATTTT.